This TCR beta chain was identified in a study of ipilimumab plus nivolumab after autologous stem cell transplantation. Study observations and caveats: The authors say TCR, Treg and microbiome findings warrant further study.

About this clone itself: The antigen remains undetermined.

Deletions cut 7 bases from V and 5 bases from J, with 10 bases between. Per germline, CDR1 SGHAT and CDR2 FQNNGV. The CDR3 is made up of 12 amino acids. TCRdb keeps only in-frame clones here, not all; method: immunoSEQ multiplex PCR. The sample lists over 80,000 clones; approximately 83% were seen once. Sequenced material: PBMCs, taken in a trial of ipilimumab plus nivolumab as post-transplant consolidation. The rearrangement uses TRBV11-2 and TRBJ2-3; D is uncertain. This sequence was found in a male donor with diffuse large B-cell lymphoma. The CDR3 DNA reads TGTGCCAGCACCTCCTTTGGAGATACGCAGTATTTT. This codes for CASTSFGDTQYF.